This TCR beta chain was retrieved from a study of blood T cells in healthy people across ages. The CDR3 extends over 13 amino acids. The germline gives CDR1 DFQATT, CDR2 SNEGSKA (reference sequence). V lost 2 bases to trimming and J lost 0 bases, with 5 bases between them. Primed by a sample-barcoded 5' primer and a J-beta primer mix, a second PCR proceeded for about 7 to 11 cycles. TCRdb passed the 5' RACE reads through MiXCR, listing each CDR3 protein once. The data hold over a million distinct CDR3 sequences, with approximately 25% observed a single time. These records were also assigned to another study, of T cells of mothers and their children. That report notes: Related mother and child pairs showed slightly greater overlap (not significant) than unrelated pairs did.

The sample taken for sequencing was blood. This TCR was recovered from a girl aged 2 to 9 in good health. This sequence joins TRBV20-1 and TRBJ2-1; no clear D gene. Written as DNA, the CDR3 is TGCAGTGCTAGACTAAGCTCCTACAATGAGCAGTTCTTC. It translates to CSARLSSYNEQFF.